Presented here are 9 T cell receptor beta chains from one specimen sequenced in a study of blood T cells in healthy people across ages (dated by TCRdb to 2013 to 2016). The receptor library was made with 5' RACE. The sequencer was an Illumina HiSeq 2500. A second PCR of 7 to 11 cycles was run with a J-beta primer mix and a sample-barcoded 5' primer. The public reads were run again by TCRdb, first through fastp at Q25 and then through MiXCR, and only productive beta chains were kept. Under each unique CDR3 protein, matching rows form one entry showing the most common genes and DNA. Counted in this sample were roughly 900,000 distinct CDR3 sequences; around 28% of them appeared once. The ten largest clones capture approximately 15% of the sample. Sequencing was carried out using blood. The receptors were gathered from a woman of 80 years or more in good health.

With regard to this clonotype: A much more abundant neighbour one base away suggests this may be a read error. CDR3 loop: CASSPRQGFSHEQYF. The CDR3 DNA sequence: TGTGCCAGCAGCCCACGGCAGGGTTTCTCCCACGAGCAGTACTTC. The chain combines TRBV7-9 with TRBJ2-5; perhaps TRBD1 as D (5 bases). Gene TRBJ2-7 matches the end of the DNA better, so the J call may be wrong. Per germline, CDR1 SEHNR and CDR2 FQNEAQ (reference sequence). This CDR3 region has 15 residues.

This clonotype was observed at least ten times. This chain joins TRBV12-3 or TRBV12-4 and TRBJ1-5; D might be TRBD1 (5 bases). The CDR3 runs to 15 residues. Trimming left V 5 bases short and J 1 base short, with 12 bases between. CDR3 DNA: TGTGCCAGCAGTCCGGGACGGGCAAGCAATCAGCCCCAGCATTTT. Its protein product is CASSPGRASNQPQHF.

This clonotype was counted only a few times. At one boundary the junction diverges from the germline segment, which might be a read error. This rearrangement joins TRBV11-1 to TRBJ2-5, with 11 nucleotides matching TRBD1. Per germline, CDR1 SGHAT and CDR2 FQDESV (reference sequence). The CDR3 consists of 16 residues. CDR3 in amino acids: CASSLTGTGGAETLYF. CDR3 in DNA: TGTGCCAGCAGCTTAACCGGGACAGGGGGTGCGGAGACCCTGTACTTC.

Only a few counts were recorded for this clonotype. In DNA, the CDR3 is TGTGCCAGCAGCTCACAGGGGGTAGCGCCCCTCCACTTT. This translates into CASSSQGVAPLHF. The rearrangement uses TRBV7-6 and TRBJ1-6; TRBD1 matches 8 bases. Germline CDR1 is SGHVS and CDR2 is FNYEAQ. With 4 bases clipped from V and 13 bases from J, the junction kept 6 bases outside the gene matches. There are 13 residues in the CDR3.

This clonotype has more than one count but fewer than ten. The rearrangement links TRBV7-2 to TRBJ1-2, with D possibly matching TRBD1 (6 bases). Germline V gene data show CDR1 as SGHTA and CDR2 as FQGNSA. The CDR3 runs 15 residues. Trimming removed 5 bases at V and 7 bases at J, with 20 bases between. CDR3 amino acids: CASSRARGQSVGYTF. The DNA of the CDR3 is TGTGCCAGCAGCCGCGCCCGAGGACAGTCGGTTGGCTACACCTTC.

This clonotype has at least ten counts. The chain links TRBV11-2 to TRBJ2-2, with 7 bases fitting TRBD2. This CDR3 contains 15 residues. Germline values: CDR1 SGHAT, CDR2 FQNNGV. V dropped 5 bases and J dropped 2; count of bases not matched to a gene: 5. CDR3 sequence (DNA): TGTGCCAGCAGCCGACTAGCTTCCAACACCGGGGAGCTGTTTTTT. It codes for CASSRLASNTGELFF.

This clonotype came up a few times. Given a much more abundant clone one base away, this may be a read error. This rearrangement joins TRBV12-3 or TRBV12-4 to TRBJ1-5, with D possibly matching TRBD1 (6 bases). This CDR3 is built from 15 residues. CDR3 nucleotide sequence: TGTACCAGCAGCCCTGGACAGTATAGCAATCAGCCCCAGCATTTT. Encoded protein: CTSSPGQYSNQPQHF.

This clonotype has just one count. J is TRBJ1-2 and V is TRBV5-5; the D is unclear. The CDR3 spans 16 residues. In germline, CDR1 is SGHKS, CDR2 YYEKEE (reference sequence). V lost 2 bases and J lost 0, with 14 bases in between. CDR3 bases: TGTGCCAGCAGCTTAGGCCAGACGTTAGCTAACTATGGCTACACCTTC. Protein: CASSLGQTLANYGYTF.

There are many counts of this clonotype. This chain connects TRBV20-1 to TRBJ2-5; D is ambiguous. The ends were cut back, 1 base at V and 5 bases at J, with 11 bases in the middle. The CDR3 consists of 13 residues. Germline V gene sequence: CDR1 DFQATT, CDR2 SNEGSKA (reference sequence). The CDR3 nucleotides are TGCAGTGCTAGAGTGGAACCTTTGGAGACCCAGTACTTC. It is translated as CSARVEPLETQYF.